This T cell receptor beta chain comes out of a study of CD4 T cells in relation to SARS-CoV-2 and coronaviruses. The CDR3 extends over 14 amino acids. Looked up from germline, CDR1 is LNHDA and CDR2 is SQIVND (reference sequence). The V and J ends lost 3 bases and 4 bases, in that order; junction bases with no gene match: 3. Turning to this clone: Antigen: not known.

Unexposed donor CD4+ T cells date from about 2010-2018, before the COVID-19 pandemic. Isolation of CD4+ T cells took place after about 9 days in culture. Unexposed-donor CD4+ T cells were probed with SARS-CoV-2 S/N and four cold-coronavirus spikes, cells permitting. Libraries were prepared by immunoSEQ multiplex PCR; TCRdb keeps only in-frame clonotypes and omits some of them. The sample has more than 20,000 clones, around four fifths seen once; the top ten hold 16%. Findings and limits, study-wide: No crossreactivity against non-spike viral proteins was tested here. Compared with monoreactive clones, crossreactive clones showed significantly weaker SARS-CoV-2 expansion.

The chain links TRBV19 to TRBJ2-3; 8 bases map to TRBD2. Material: CD4+ T cells from PBMCs, cultured in vitro. This TCR was sampled from a human donor in good health. CDR3 in amino acids: CASSMSGSPDTQYF. CDR3 sequence (DNA): TGTGCCAGTAGTATGAGCGGGAGCCCAGATACGCAGTATTTT.